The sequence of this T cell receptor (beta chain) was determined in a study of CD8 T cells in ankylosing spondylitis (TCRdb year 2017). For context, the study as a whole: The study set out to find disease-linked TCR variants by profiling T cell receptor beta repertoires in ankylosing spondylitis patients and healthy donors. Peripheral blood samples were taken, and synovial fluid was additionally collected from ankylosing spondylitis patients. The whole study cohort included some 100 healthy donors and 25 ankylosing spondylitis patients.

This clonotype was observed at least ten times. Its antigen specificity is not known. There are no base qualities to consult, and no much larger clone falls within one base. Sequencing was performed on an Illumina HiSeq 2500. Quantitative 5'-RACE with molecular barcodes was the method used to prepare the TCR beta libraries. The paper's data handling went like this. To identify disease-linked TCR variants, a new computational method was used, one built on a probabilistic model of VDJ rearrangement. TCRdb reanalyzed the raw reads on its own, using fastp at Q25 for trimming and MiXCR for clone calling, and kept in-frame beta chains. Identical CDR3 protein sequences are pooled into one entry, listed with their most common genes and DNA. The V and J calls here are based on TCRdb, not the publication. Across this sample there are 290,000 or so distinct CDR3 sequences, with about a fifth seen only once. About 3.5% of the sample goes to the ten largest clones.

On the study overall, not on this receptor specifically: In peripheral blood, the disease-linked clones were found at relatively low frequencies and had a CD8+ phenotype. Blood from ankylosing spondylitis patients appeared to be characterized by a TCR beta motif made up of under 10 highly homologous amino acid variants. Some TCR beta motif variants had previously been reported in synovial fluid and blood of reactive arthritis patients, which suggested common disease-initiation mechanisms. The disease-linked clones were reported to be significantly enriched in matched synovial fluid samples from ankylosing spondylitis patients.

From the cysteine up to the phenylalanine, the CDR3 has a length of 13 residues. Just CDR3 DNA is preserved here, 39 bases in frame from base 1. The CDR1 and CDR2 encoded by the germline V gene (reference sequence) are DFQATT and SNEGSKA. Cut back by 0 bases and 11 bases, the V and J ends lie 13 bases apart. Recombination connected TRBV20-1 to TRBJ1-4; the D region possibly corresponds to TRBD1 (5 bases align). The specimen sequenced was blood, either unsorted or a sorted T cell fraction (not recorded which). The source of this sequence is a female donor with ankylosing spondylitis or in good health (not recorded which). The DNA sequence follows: TGCAGTGCTAGAGATCGTACAGGTTGGAAACTGTTTTTT. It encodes CSARDRTGWKLFF.